This TCR beta chain originates from a study of T cell responses to AZD1222 COVID-19 vaccine. The assay was immunoSEQ multiplex PCR, and TCRdb's table has in-frame clones only and misses some. The sample contains under 200,000 clones, just over 90% of which appear only once. Germline trimming cut 5 bases from V and 6 bases from J; bases unmatched to any gene: 7. This CDR3 is built from 15 residues. Looked up from germline, CDR1 is MNHEY and CDR2 is SMNVEV (reference sequence). J is TRBJ2-2 and V is TRBV27, with 9 bases that match TRBD1. This specimen consisted of peripheral blood, obtained on day 0 of AZD1222 vaccination. This TCR came from an adult in good health. The chain's CDR3 is CASSGITGGSGELFF. The CDR3, as DNA: TGTGCCAGCAGTGGCATCACAGGGGGCTCCGGGGAGCTGTTTTTT.